These 30 T cell receptor beta chains originate from one sample sequenced in a study of shared clonotypes between healthy human individuals. Generated by immunoSEQ multiplex PCR, the TCRdb table keeps only in-frame clones and is missing some. The sample has around 700,000 clones; about two thirds are singletons. The sample comprised memory CD4+ T cells sorted from blood. As for subset: CD45RA-negative fraction. Every receptor here comes from a woman aged 25 to 39 in good health.

The chain employs TRBV6-5 and TRBJ1-4, with a tentative D call TRBD1 (5 bases). The germline V gene has CDR1 MNHEY and CDR2 SVGAGI. V lost 8 bases to trimming and J lost 6 bases, with 16 bases between them. The CDR3 has 14 residues. Here the CDR3 reads CASAGWGSDEKLFF. DNA for the CDR3: TGTGCCAGCGCCGGGTGGGGGTCGGATGAAAAACTGTTTTTT.

This clone was recorded once. This chain connects TRBV10-1 to TRBJ2-1, with 7 bases fitting TRBD1. The J segment lost 9 bases and the V segment lost 4 bases, leaving 12 bases of the junction unmatched. Germline values: CDR1 WNHNN, CDR2 SYGVQD (reference sequence). The CDR3 runs to 15 residues. CDR3 in amino acids: CASSGGQSGGGEQFF. The CDR3 nucleotides read TGCGCCAGCAGTGGGGGACAGTCAGGTGGCGGTGAGCAGTTCTTC.

V gene TRBV28 combines with J gene TRBJ2-3, with D perhaps matching TRBD2 (5 bases). This CDR3 region has 15 residues. V dropped 4 bases and J dropped 0 bases, with 11 bases sitting between them. In germline, CDR1 is MDHEN, CDR2 SYDVKM. CDR3 protein: CASSSAAASTDTQYF. The DNA of the CDR3 is TGTGCCAGCAGTTCCGCAGCGGCTAGCACAGATACGCAGTATTTT.

V usage is TRBV6-6 and J usage is TRBJ1-5; TRBD1 agrees at 8 bases. Germline CDR1 and CDR2: MNHNY and SVGAGI (reference sequence). The CDR3 is made up of 16 amino acids. The V segment lost 0 bases and the J segment 7 bases; nucleotides outside the gene matches: 8. The CDR3 reads CASSYSRQGAGQPQHF. The CDR3 nucleotides are TGTGCCAGCAGTTACTCACGGCAGGGGGCAGGGCAGCCCCAGCATTTT.

This clone was observed a handful of times. A far bigger clonotype differs at one base, so this is likely a read error. The same CDR3 can be traced to other DNA sequences in this sample. The chain combines TRBV7-9 with TRBJ2-7; 7 nucleotides align to TRBD1. The CDR3 has 14 amino acids. Germline CDR1 SEHNR, CDR2 FQNEAQ (reference sequence). V shed 2 bases and J 0 bases; nucleotides not matched to a gene: 1. CDR3 in DNA: TGTGCCAGCAGCTTACAGGGGGACTCCTACGAGCAGTACTTC. Encoded protein: CASSLQGDSYEQYF.

For this clone: The junction and the germline gene differ at one end; a read error may be behind it. V and J are TRBV28 and TRBJ2-7; D is tentatively TRBD1 or TRBD2 (5 bases each). Germline assignment: CDR1 MDHEN and CDR2 SYDVKM. The CDR3 is 11 residues long. The CDR3 loop reads CASRSDSGTEF. The CDR3 bases are TGTGCCAGCAGGAGTGACTCCGGGACGGAGTTC.

The chain couples TRBV7-5 to TRBJ2-2; TRBD2, the D gene given by the table, was not confirmed from the DNA. TRBV7-5 is designated a pseudogene. CDR3 length: 16 residues. The CDR3 DNA follows: TGTGTCAGAAGCTTACGGGAGGCCAGGTTAGGCGGGGAGCTGTTTTTT. Translating it yields CVRSLREARLGGELFF.

The chain carries TRBV7-2 and TRBJ1-1, with a weak D call TRBD1 (5 bases). This CDR3 is 15 amino acids long. Germline V CDR1 and CDR2: SGHTA, FQGNSA. Trimming removed 5 bases at V and 1 base at J, with 14 bases between. The CDR3: CASSDTGTGNTEAFF. The CDR3 region has the DNA TGTGCCAGCAGCGACACCGGGACGGGGAACACTGAAGCTTTCTTT.

This chain uses TRBV28 with TRBJ1-2, with 9 nucleotides matching TRBD1. This CDR3 spans 15 amino acids. V trimming: 8 bases; J trimming: 2 bases; junction bases outside the gene matches: 9. The germline CDR1 and CDR2 sequences are MDHEN and SYDVKM. The CDR3 loop reads CASEITGQGNYGYTF. The DNA for the CDR3 is TGTGCCAGCGAAATTACCGGACAGGGGAACTATGGCTACACCTTC.

The chain joins TRBV7-9 to TRBJ2-3; D gene uncertain. Germline CDR1 SEHNR, CDR2 FQNEAQ (reference sequence). The CDR3 totals 14 residues. Trimming shortened V by 2 bases and J by 5 bases, and 11 bases separated the two germline ends. The CDR3 DNA sequence: TGTGCCAGCAGCTTACTTGGGGATAAAGATACGCAGTATTTT. This encodes CASSLLGDKDTQYF.

The CDR3 region has the DNA TGTGCCAGCAGCCCCGGGGGGAGAGAGTACGAGCAGTACTTC. Encoded protein: CASSPGGREYEQYF. The chain combines TRBV14 with TRBJ2-7, with 7 bases fitting TRBD2. In germline, CDR1 is SGHDN, CDR2 FVKESK. Trimming at V came to 4 bases and at J to 4 bases, leaving 7 bases not matched to a gene. The CDR3 runs 14 residues.

As to this clone: Other DNA sequences in the sample encode the same CDR3. The rearrangement uses TRBV7-9 and TRBJ2-2, with a possible D match to TRBD1 (5 bases). Germline lookup yields CDR1 SEHNR and CDR2 FQNEAQ (reference sequence). Trimming took 3 bases from V and 0 from J, leaving 5 bases between them. This CDR3 region has 14 residues. The CDR3 region is CASSLTANTGELFF. In DNA form, the CDR3 reads TGTGCCAGCAGCTTGACAGCGAACACCGGGGAGCTGTTTTTT.

Only a few counts were recorded for this clone. The genes are TRBV10-3 and TRBJ2-7, with 8 bases aligning to TRBD1. The V gene end was trimmed by 2 bases and the J gene end by 6 bases; junction bases not matched to a gene: 3. This CDR3 region has 13 residues. CDR1 is ENHRY, CDR2 SYGVKD, per germline. The CDR3 sequence is CAISENTGGEQYF. In DNA form, the CDR3 reads TGTGCCATCAGTGAGAATACAGGGGGCGAGCAGTACTTC.

The V gene is TRBV27, the J gene TRBJ2-1; TRBD1 might be the D (5 bases). Germline V gene data show CDR1 as MNHEY and CDR2 as SMNVEV (reference sequence). V was shortened by 6 bases and J by 1 base, with 10 bases between the two germline ends. This CDR3 region has 14 residues. The DNA of the CDR3 is TGTGCCAGCAGCCGACAGAATTCCTACAATGAGCAGTTCTTC. This encodes CASSRQNSYNEQFF.

This clone was picked up many times. This rearrangement joins TRBV4-1 to TRBJ1-1, with D perhaps TRBD1 (5 bases). Germline V gives CDR1 MGHRA, CDR2 YSYEKL. This CDR3 is 14 amino acids long. V was clipped by 4 bases and J by 6 bases, with 15 bases between them. The CDR3 nucleotides are TGCGCCAGCAGCCGCGACGGGACGAGCCCTGAAGCTTTCTTT. This sequence encodes CASSRDGTSPEAFF.

The CDR3: CAISVGGNRRETQYF. In DNA form, the CDR3 reads TGTGCCATCAGTGTGGGTGGAAACAGGAGGGAGACCCAGTACTTC. The chain links TRBV10-3 to TRBJ2-5, with D tentatively TRBD1 or TRBD2 (5 bases each). V dropped 4 bases and J dropped 5 bases, with 17 bases sitting between them. The length of the CDR3 is 15 residues. The germline V gene has CDR1 ENHRY and CDR2 SYGVKD.

The chain uses TRBV7-8 and TRBJ1-5; D ambiguous. CDR3 length: 16 residues. Trimming stripped 1 base from V and 5 bases from J, with 15 bases between. From germline, CDR1 is SGHVS and CDR2 FQNEAQ. This chain's CDR3 is CASSLERVPYYQPQHF. In DNA form, the CDR3 reads TGTGCCAGCAGCTTAGAAAGGGTCCCCTACTATCAGCCCCAGCATTTT.

This clone was observed a handful of times. Other DNA sequences in this specimen translate into the identical CDR3. V and J are TRBV11-1 and TRBJ1-1, with a possible D match to TRBD1 (6 bases). Germline CDR1 SGHAT, CDR2 FQDESV (reference sequence). Deletions cut 5 bases from V and 1 base from J, with 8 bases between. The CDR3 is made up of 13 amino acids. CDR3 DNA sequence: TGTGCCAGCAGCCGGACAGAGAACACTGAAGCTTTCTTT. Its protein product is CASSRTENTEAFF.

The chain combines TRBV28 with TRBJ1-1; D is uncertain. With 3 bases removed from V and 7 bases from J, the gap between germline ends came to 12 bases. This CDR3 spans 13 amino acids. The germline V gene encodes CDR1 MDHEN and CDR2 SYDVKM. The CDR3 is CASSFLNGNEAFF. Here the CDR3 DNA reads TGTGCCAGCAGTTTTCTAAATGGTAATGAAGCTTTCTTT. The variable domain in full, with the rest retrieved from reference TRBV28 and TRBJ1-1, is DVKVTQSSRYLVKRTGEKVFLECVQDMDHENMFWYRQDPGLGLRLIYFSYDVKMKEKGDIPEGYSVSREKKERFSLILESASTNQTSMYLCASSFLNGNEAFFGQGTRLTVV.

The chain has TRBV28 and TRBJ1-1; D is uncertain. The germline V gene has CDR1 MDHEN and CDR2 SYDVKM. The germline V and J ends were trimmed by 6 bases and 1 base, with 12 bases remaining between them. The CDR3 runs to 14 residues. Here the CDR3 DNA reads TGTGCCAGCAGCCTGTGGTCCCGGAACACTGAAGCTTTCTTT. It is translated as CASSLWSRNTEAFF.

The chain has TRBV27 and TRBJ2-7; D is perhaps TRBD1 (6 bases). Trimming shortened V by 5 bases and J by 2 bases, and 13 bases separated the two germline ends. This CDR3 contains 14 residues. Germline values: CDR1 MNHEY, CDR2 SMNVEV (reference sequence). CDR3 residues: CASSKQGLPYEQYF. The CDR3, as DNA: TGTGCCAGCAGTAAACAGGGCCTCCCCTACGAGCAGTACTTC.

This CDR3 is CASSLAGGPSYNEQFF. Here the CDR3 DNA reads TGTGCCAGCAGCTTGGCGGGAGGGCCCTCCTACAATGAGCAGTTCTTC. The rearrangement uses TRBV5-4 and TRBJ2-1, with 8 positions matching TRBD2. This CDR3 has 16 amino acids. Germline trimming cut 0 bases from V and 0 bases from J; bases unmatched to any gene: 2. CDR1 SGHNT and CDR2 YYREEE come from the germline V gene (reference sequence).

This clone was found a few times. This sequence joins TRBV6-6 and TRBJ1-2; D is perhaps TRBD1 (5 bases). CDR3 length: 14 residues. Germline-derived CDR1 and CDR2 are MNHNY and SVGAGI (reference sequence). V lost 8 bases to trimming and J lost 0 bases, with 13 bases between them. This CDR3 reads CASVTGTANYGYTF. The CDR3 DNA reads TGTGCCAGCGTCACCGGGACGGCTAACTATGGCTACACCTTC.

The chain joins TRBV28 to TRBJ1-1, with D possibly matching TRBD1 (5 bases). This CDR3 is 15 amino acids long. Germline V gives CDR1 MDHEN, CDR2 SYDVKM. The V gene lost 8 bases and the J gene lost 1 base, with 17 bases spanning the gap. The CDR3 DNA reads TGTGCCAGCGTCGGTCCGGGGCCATGGAACACTGAAGCTTTCTTT. It encodes CASVGPGPWNTEAFF.

V and J are TRBV25-1 and TRBJ2-5; 7 bases fit TRBD1. The length of the CDR3 is 17 residues. The V segment lost 4 bases and the J segment 1 base; nucleotides outside the gene matches: 12. CDR1 MGHDK and CDR2 SYGVNS come from the germline V gene. CDR3 protein: CASSGDEPGQVQETQYF. CDR3 nucleotides: TGTGCCAGCAGTGGAGATGAGCCCGGACAGGTCCAAGAGACCCAGTACTTC.

This chain connects TRBV7-9 to TRBJ1-1; D unresolved. V was trimmed by 5 bases and J by 4 bases, leaving 11 bases between them. CDR1 and CDR2 (germline): SEHNR, FQNEAQ (reference sequence). The CDR3 sequence is 13 residues long. CDR3: CASSGSGFTEAFF. The CDR3 DNA reads TGTGCCAGCAGCGGATCAGGCTTCACTGAAGCTTTCTTT. Full variable domain (remainder filled in from reference TRBV7-9 and TRBJ1-1): DTGVSQNPRHKITKRGQNVTFRCDPISEHNRLYWYRQTLGQGPEFLTYFQNEAQLEKSRLLSDRFSAERPKGSFSTLEIQRTEQGDSAMYLCASSGSGFTEAFFGQGTRLTVV.

CDR3 loop: CAWTEGGREQYF. As DNA, the CDR3 is TGTGCCTGGACCGAGGGGGGGCGCGAGCAGTACTTC. The chain is built from TRBV30 and TRBJ2-7; possible D gene TRBD2, 7 bases. V was trimmed by 4 bases and J by 6 bases, leaving 13 bases between them. The V gene's germline CDR1 is GTSNPN and CDR2 SVGIG (reference sequence). CDR3 size: 12 residues. The full variable domain, rest sourced from reference TRBV30 and TRBJ2-7, is SQTIHQWPATLVQPVGSPLSLECTVEGTSNPNLYWYRQAAGRGLQLLFYSVGIGQISSEVPQNLSASRPQDRQFILSSKKLLLSDSGFYLCAWTEGGREQYFGPGTRLTVT.

The chain couples TRBV27 to TRBJ2-5, with 9 bases matching TRBD1. The ends lost 10 bases at V and 7 bases at J; junction bases unmatched: 16. This CDR3 contains 15 residues. Germline V lookup: CDR1 MNHEY, CDR2 SMNVEV (reference sequence). CDR3 protein: CATGPGTGWIGTQYF. In nucleotides, the CDR3 is TGTGCCACGGGCCCTGGGACAGGGTGGATTGGGACCCAGTACTTC.

V is TRBV7-9 and J is TRBJ2-4, with 8 nucleotides matching TRBD1. This CDR3 spans 16 amino acids. The V and J ends lost 2 bases and 5 bases, in that order; junction bases with no gene match: 8. The germline V gene has CDR1 SEHNR and CDR2 FQNEAQ (reference sequence). CDR3 protein: CASSLFPGGGQNIQYF. In DNA, the CDR3 is TGTGCCAGCAGCTTATTCCCAGGGGGCGGACAAAACATTCAGTACTTC.

The chain is built from TRBV18 and TRBJ2-7; D is perhaps TRBD1 (5 bases). Trimming shortened V by 6 bases and J by 5 bases, and 17 bases separated the two germline ends. Germline CDR1 is KGHSH and CDR2 is LQKENI. The CDR3 covers 14 residues. Here the CDR3 DNA reads TGTGCCAGCTCTTCGATGATGGACATCCACGAGCAGTACTTC. This sequence encodes CASSSMMDIHEQYF.